This T cell receptor beta chain was retrieved from a study of blood T cell repertoires in COVID-19. Study context: The cDNA or gDNA used as material had been derived from T cells, B-cell-depleted T cells, or PBMCs.

Individuals aged roughly 18 to 95 years were recruited from about two dozen US areas. Clinical histories supplied by participants themselves formed the basis of cohort assignment. For recovered donors of Cohort 3, there were two negative PCRs, clearance, or symptom resolution. Data came from immunoSEQ multiplex PCR; TCRdb stores just in-frame clones and leaves some out. This sample has 250,000 to 300,000 clones, with 70% to 90% found just once. This CDR3 spans 14 amino acids. V lost 6 bases, J lost 1 base, and 10 bases lay in between. The V gene's germline CDR1 is MDHEN and CDR2 SYDVKM. The sequence derives from a woman between 50 and 59 years old who had recovered from COVID-19. V is TRBV28 and J is TRBJ1-3; D remains unclear. The sequenced material came from PBMCs or T cells enriched from blood (not recorded which). Here the CDR3 reads CASSETRSGNTIYF. DNA of the CDR3: TGTGCCAGCAGCGAAACTAGGTCTGGAAACACCATATATTTT.